This T cell receptor (beta chain) was documented in a study of CD8 T cells in ankylosing spondylitis. TCRdb redid the calling of the 5' RACE reads with MiXCR, one entry per CDR3 protein. The sample contains roughly 400,000 distinct CDR3 sequences, about a fifth of which appear only once. V shed 6 bases and J 5 bases; nucleotides not matched to a gene: 10. This CDR3 region has 16 residues. Germline loops: CDR1 SEHNR, CDR2 FQNEAQ (reference sequence). This clonotype was counted a few times. Its cognate antigen is unknown. Study-level results: Relatively scarce in peripheral blood, disease-linked clones were CD8+. Previously reported in reactive arthritis synovial fluid and blood were some of the motif variants. Significant enrichment of disease-linked clones was reported in matched ankylosing spondylitis synovial fluid. Apparently characteristic of ankylosing spondylitis blood was a TCR beta motif (roughly eight highly homologous variants).

The chain employs TRBV7-9 and TRBJ2-5; 12 nucleotides line up with TRBD2. This sequence was found in a male donor with ankylosing spondylitis. Sample: blood, either unsorted or a sorted T cell fraction (not recorded which). The CDR3 sequence is CASRPWTSGVKETQYF. As DNA, the CDR3 is TGTGCCAGCAGACCGTGGACTAGCGGGGTGAAGGAGACCCAGTACTTC.